The TCR beta chain described here comes from a study of cytomegalovirus exposure and HLA in healthy donors (dated by TCRdb to 2016 to 2017). Background on the whole study: In an earlier analysis of roughly 500 of the donors, 250 to 350 Gb of sequence data and approximately 100 million unique TCR beta sequences from 150 million to 200 million T cells were reported. Typing coverage varied by locus: roughly 629-640 donors for A, B, C, DRB1 and DQB1; some 520 for DQA1; 606 for DPA1; approximately 490 for DPB1. An early release that covered 640 HLA-typed donors contained about 300 gigabases of sequencing data and about 93 million unique TCR sequences. In a later analysis, previously published TCR beta repertoires from some 640 donors were re-analyzed and high-resolution HLA genotyping was added so that TCR occurrence patterns could be studied. All discovery cohort repertoires had been generated on a single sequencing platform. Among the roughly 400 genotyped donors, about 85% belonged to the genetic ancestry cluster associated with self-reported Caucasian donors. Alongside the repertoire data, information on donor age, sex, ethnicity and CMV serostatus was compiled. In the later analysis, no new phenotypic data were used to find candidate immune exposures; instead, reliance was placed on TCR beta sequences and their occurrence across donors. The T cell repertoires of 666 subjects were profiled by immunosequencing and related to cytomegalovirus serostatus. A handful of DR-DQ haplotypes were treated as single units for association and clustering because of strong linkage in the cohort. On average, around 200,000 unique TCR beta nucleotide sequences were sequenced per donor among fewer than 500 genotyped donors of the cohort, with 15% to 20% of those sequences being non-productive. In a later genetic analysis, genome-wide SNP genotypes for about three fifths of the 666 donors were used, and that subset was treated as a discovery cohort. A separate validation cohort of 90 to 150 different subjects was used in addition to the 666-subject first cohort. The study was designed to test whether signatures of past pathogen exposure could be identified by cataloging public T cell receptors. HLA typing included class I and class II loci at four-digit resolution. The study combined high-throughput TCR immunosequencing, statistical association of individual TCRs with disease status, and machine learning to predict cytomegalovirus infection status. To decide whether each TCR beta V gene segment behaved as functional or pseudogenic, an earlier analysis of some 600 of the donors relied on high-throughput TCR beta sequencing. Points the paper makes about the study in general: Some IMGT-functional V segments, including TRBV6-2 and TRBV6-3, could not be distinguished by the 87-base-pair reads and were therefore excluded. In a later genetic analysis, fewer N-insertions in productive TCRs were reported among donors in an Asian-associated ancestry cluster than the roughly 710-donor mean. The only immune exposure information available for the cohort was CMV serostatus. Compared with equally common non-associated chains, HLA-associated TCR beta chains in a later analysis were more clonally expanded and had lower generation probabilities. A later analysis associated 15,000 to 20,000 TCR beta sequences with specific HLA alleles at a false discovery rate of 0.05. In a later analysis, several top co-occurrence clusters were reported to appear linked to parvovirus B19, influenza, CMV and Epstein-Barr virus. A further reported finding was that TCR beta sequences accurately predicted the HLA-A and HLA-B alleles for most subjects in the first cohort. When HLA alleles, especially DR and DQ, strongly co-occurred, attributing TCR associations to individual alleles was difficult. An earlier analysis of several hundred of the donors showed that most TCR beta V segments appeared in productive rearrangements either about 87% or about 30% of the time, which broadly matched IMGT annotations. A later analysis found that TCR association rates varied across HLA loci, with DRB1 alleles showing the most associated TCRs and HLA-C alleles the fewest. Linkage disequilibrium might explain the correlated functional status among segregating V segments, but an unknown experimental factor could not be ruled out. The earlier analysis of 587 of the donors excluded some 16 rarely observed V segments, including chromosome 9 orphons, because counts were too low. Only TCR beta chains were sequenced in this cohort, and the absence of alpha or paired-chain data limited detectable features. Most TCR sequences were observed very rarely across donors, whereas some public TCRs were present in many individuals. V-gene and J-gene trimming of TCR beta chains was associated with a missense DCLRE1C variant in a later genetic analysis, and the association was replicated in an independent cohort. A total of about 150 TCR beta chains were listed by the study as associated with cytomegalovirus. In vitro tests confirmed that a few of the cytomegalovirus-associated TCR beta chains recognize cytomegalovirus antigens. A later analysis found that most CMV-associated TCR beta chains appeared HLA-restricted, with HLA associations seemingly driven largely by CMV exposure. Sequencing depth was assumed to be roughly uniform across donors in the presence/absence analyses, though that assumption may not hold. Because HLA typing was unavailable for some donors at each locus, only the typed subset was used in association tests. A cluster of highly shared sequence variants was judged likely to be a technical artifact of the sequencing pipeline. The authors suggested that the approach could potentially be extended to other disease states and immunological phenotypes. Cytomegalovirus status was reported to be diagnosed by the classifier with high specificity and sensitivity in both the original and validation cohorts.

For CDR1 and CDR2, the germline V gene lists KGHSH and LQKENI. Reading from cysteine to phenylalanine, the CDR3 counts 13 amino acids. Just CDR3 DNA is preserved here, 39 bases in frame from base 1. V and J are truncated by 3 bases and 4 bases respectively, leaving an intervening sequence of 10 bases. The cohort comprised several hundred healthy bone marrow donors. At the time of sampling, every cohort member was nominally healthy, though immune exposures that went unrecorded were likely present. The donor tested CMV seronegative, placing the donor among the roughly 400 seronegative members of the cohort. Each donor provided a peripheral blood sample, and peripheral blood mononuclear cells were used for TCR beta sequencing. Genomic DNA was extracted from the blood cell samples with the Qiagen DNeasy Blood Extraction Kit. With regard to this clone: Its binding antigen is unknown. There are no base qualities to consult, and no much larger clone falls within one base.

Libraries were prepared through the immunoSEQ multiplex PCR assay. For the multiplex PCR, a mixture combining 60 forward primers for TCR Vbeta segments and 13 reverse primers for TCR Jbeta segments was used. The CDR3 region of rearranged TCR beta genes was amplified from genomic DNA by a multiplex PCR assay. On the Illumina HiSeq System, the amplified TCR beta libraries were sequenced as 87-base-pair reads. The published analysis was carried out like this. Across the roughly 670 repertoires, a later analysis counted approximately 75 million unique TCR beta chains, approximately 12 million of which were shared by at least two donors. A nearest-neighbor algorithm error-corrected the raw reads and collapsed the reads into unique sequences, merging closely related sequences to remove PCR and sequencing errors. CDR3 sequences were aligned to IMGT reference sequences to assign V, D and J gene segments. For a sequence to be retained, a match of at least six nucleotides to both a V gene segment and a J gene segment was required. A rearrangement was called productive if the CDR3 had no stop codons and remained in frame with V and J, and every other rearrangement was called non-productive. Following IMGT convention, CDR3 was defined as the stretch from the second conserved V-encoded cysteine up to the conserved J-encoded phenylalanine. Sequences without an unambiguous match to a single V gene segment were excluded from the earlier analysis of approximately 600 of the donors. An earlier analysis of fewer than 650 of the donors classified V segments as functional when productive rearrangements were above 56.7% and as segregating when the standard deviation between donors was above 5%. A statistical classification framework was built for diagnosing cytomegalovirus status from the catalog of TCR beta chain sequences. In a later analysis, V and J genes were assigned by comparing TCR nucleotide sequences against IMGT/GENE-DB human TR gene sequences. The TCRdist pipeline was used in a later analysis to assign CDR3 sequences and most-parsimonious VDJ recombination scenarios. In a later analysis, every TCR beta chain was defined by the combination of its CDR3 amino acid sequence and its V-gene family, and reads without a unique V-gene family were dropped. To address suspected cross-contamination and a sequencing artifact, a later analysis removed approximately 590 highly shared, low-generation-probability nucleotide sequences. In a later analysis, a clonal expansion index for each public chain was calculated from normalized within-repertoire ranks of inferred template counts. In a later analysis, generation probabilities were computed using a VDJ recombination model fitted to out-of-frame rearrangements, and the results were checked against IGoR. In a later analysis, TCR-TCR, TCR-HLA and TCR-CMV co-occurrence was scored with hypergeometric tests, and a repertoire-size bias correction was applied to TCR pairs. A later analysis estimated false discovery rates by permuting HLA or CMV assignments 20 times. A later analysis grouped co-occurring TCRs with DBSCAN, adding TCRdist sequence similarity when clustering within HLA-allele-positive subsets. Co-occurrence clustering excluded repertoires with fewer than 30,000 or more than 120,000 public chains, plus five with anomalous nucleotide sharing. The clones in this table, taken by TCRdb from immuneACCESS, are in-frame only. Not every clone is retained; where verified, under half of the shortfall comes from an unresolved V gene, and the cause of the rest is unknown. V and J calls and clone size follow that table, whereas D and trimming were derived from the DNA. The sample contains more than 110,000 clones, around 77% of them found a single time. Clones ranked in the top ten supply more than 0.75% of the sample.

The TCR was taken from a man between 18 and 35 years old in good health and CMV-seronegative. The specimen sequenced was PBMCs. The sequence joins TRBV18 to TRBJ2-7; perhaps TRBD2 is the D gene, with 5 bases matching. The nucleotide sequence reads as follows: TGTGCCAGCTCACCGGACTTGCGATACGAGCAGTACTTC. This sequence encodes CASSPDLRYEQYF.